This T cell receptor (beta chain) originates from a study of T cell repertoires in cytomegalovirus infection. Turning to the study itself: CMV epitopes that were recently identified and HLA-C-restricted were used alongside well-studied HLA-B-restricted ones. Matching HLA type, along with CMV infection, was indicated by public TCR beta signatures.

TCRdb passed the reads through MiXCR, listing each CDR3 protein once. The table records about 890,000 distinct CDR3 sequences, around 32% of them present only once. Study-level findings and limits: The cumulative frequency of public TCR beta families identified carriers of CMV plus the relevant HLA.

Per germline, CDR1 MNHEY and CDR2 SVGEGT. V was clipped by 5 bases and J by 4 bases; unmatched bases: 5. CDR3 length: 15 amino acids. This clonotype was detected a few times. The antigen is undetermined. This TCR derives from a human donor in good health (CMV status not recorded). Some clones in this sample may be carry-over from other donors' samples. This sample comprised cultured CD8+ T cells from PBMCs, obtained from culture after CMV antigen stimulation. This sequence joins TRBV6-2 or TRBV6-3 and TRBJ2-3; 11 bases match TRBD1. CDR3 in DNA: TGTGCCAGCAGTGTGGGACAGGGGGGGCCAGATACGCAGTATTTT. Its protein is CASSVGQGGPDTQYF.